This record covers a single T cell receptor (beta chain). Its antigen remains unknown. This entry belongs to a study of brain T cells in children with intractable seizures. Study outcomes and limitations: Only CDR3 sequence similarity suggested viral specificity, without known HCMV serostatus. Pre-surgery blood may have been undersampled, hiding some clones.

Here immunoSEQ multiplex PCR was the method, and the copy in TCRdb shows in-frame clones only, minus some. Of about 340,000 clones listed, roughly 92% are singletons. The CDR3 runs 13 residues. Germline V gene sequence: CDR1 GTSNPN, CDR2 SVGIG (reference sequence). V was cut by 2 bases and J by 9 bases, with 11 bases left in between. The time point was: blood from clinic visit 5 months post-surgery; TSC patient then seizure free. Only cases whose brain tissue showed the highest T cell transcript signatures were sequenced. Before surgery, patients took at least one anti-epileptic drug. The material was peripheral blood, obtained around 5 months after surgery. The sequence was collected from a boy under three years old with tuberous sclerosis and intractable seizures. The gene calls are TRBV30 and TRBJ1-6; TRBD1 is a possible D gene (5 bases). The CDR3 spells CAWSTGGVSPLHF. CDR3 in DNA: TGTGCCTGGAGTACCGGGGGAGTTTCACCCCTCCACTTT.